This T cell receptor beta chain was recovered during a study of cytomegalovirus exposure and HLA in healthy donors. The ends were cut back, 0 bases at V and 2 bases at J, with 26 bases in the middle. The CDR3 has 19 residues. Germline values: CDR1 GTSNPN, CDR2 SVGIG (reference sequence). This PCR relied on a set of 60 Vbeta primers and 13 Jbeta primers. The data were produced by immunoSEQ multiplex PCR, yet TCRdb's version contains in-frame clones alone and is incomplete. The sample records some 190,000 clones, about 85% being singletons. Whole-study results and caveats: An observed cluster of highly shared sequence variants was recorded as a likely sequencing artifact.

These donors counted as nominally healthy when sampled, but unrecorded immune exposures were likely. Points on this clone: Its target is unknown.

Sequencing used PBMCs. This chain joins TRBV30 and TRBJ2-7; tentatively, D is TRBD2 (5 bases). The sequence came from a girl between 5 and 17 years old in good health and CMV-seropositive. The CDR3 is CAWSVGGGNSARKAYEQYF. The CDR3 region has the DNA TGTGCCTGGAGTGTAGGAGGCGGAAATTCCGCGCGAAAGGCCTACGAGCAGTACTTC.